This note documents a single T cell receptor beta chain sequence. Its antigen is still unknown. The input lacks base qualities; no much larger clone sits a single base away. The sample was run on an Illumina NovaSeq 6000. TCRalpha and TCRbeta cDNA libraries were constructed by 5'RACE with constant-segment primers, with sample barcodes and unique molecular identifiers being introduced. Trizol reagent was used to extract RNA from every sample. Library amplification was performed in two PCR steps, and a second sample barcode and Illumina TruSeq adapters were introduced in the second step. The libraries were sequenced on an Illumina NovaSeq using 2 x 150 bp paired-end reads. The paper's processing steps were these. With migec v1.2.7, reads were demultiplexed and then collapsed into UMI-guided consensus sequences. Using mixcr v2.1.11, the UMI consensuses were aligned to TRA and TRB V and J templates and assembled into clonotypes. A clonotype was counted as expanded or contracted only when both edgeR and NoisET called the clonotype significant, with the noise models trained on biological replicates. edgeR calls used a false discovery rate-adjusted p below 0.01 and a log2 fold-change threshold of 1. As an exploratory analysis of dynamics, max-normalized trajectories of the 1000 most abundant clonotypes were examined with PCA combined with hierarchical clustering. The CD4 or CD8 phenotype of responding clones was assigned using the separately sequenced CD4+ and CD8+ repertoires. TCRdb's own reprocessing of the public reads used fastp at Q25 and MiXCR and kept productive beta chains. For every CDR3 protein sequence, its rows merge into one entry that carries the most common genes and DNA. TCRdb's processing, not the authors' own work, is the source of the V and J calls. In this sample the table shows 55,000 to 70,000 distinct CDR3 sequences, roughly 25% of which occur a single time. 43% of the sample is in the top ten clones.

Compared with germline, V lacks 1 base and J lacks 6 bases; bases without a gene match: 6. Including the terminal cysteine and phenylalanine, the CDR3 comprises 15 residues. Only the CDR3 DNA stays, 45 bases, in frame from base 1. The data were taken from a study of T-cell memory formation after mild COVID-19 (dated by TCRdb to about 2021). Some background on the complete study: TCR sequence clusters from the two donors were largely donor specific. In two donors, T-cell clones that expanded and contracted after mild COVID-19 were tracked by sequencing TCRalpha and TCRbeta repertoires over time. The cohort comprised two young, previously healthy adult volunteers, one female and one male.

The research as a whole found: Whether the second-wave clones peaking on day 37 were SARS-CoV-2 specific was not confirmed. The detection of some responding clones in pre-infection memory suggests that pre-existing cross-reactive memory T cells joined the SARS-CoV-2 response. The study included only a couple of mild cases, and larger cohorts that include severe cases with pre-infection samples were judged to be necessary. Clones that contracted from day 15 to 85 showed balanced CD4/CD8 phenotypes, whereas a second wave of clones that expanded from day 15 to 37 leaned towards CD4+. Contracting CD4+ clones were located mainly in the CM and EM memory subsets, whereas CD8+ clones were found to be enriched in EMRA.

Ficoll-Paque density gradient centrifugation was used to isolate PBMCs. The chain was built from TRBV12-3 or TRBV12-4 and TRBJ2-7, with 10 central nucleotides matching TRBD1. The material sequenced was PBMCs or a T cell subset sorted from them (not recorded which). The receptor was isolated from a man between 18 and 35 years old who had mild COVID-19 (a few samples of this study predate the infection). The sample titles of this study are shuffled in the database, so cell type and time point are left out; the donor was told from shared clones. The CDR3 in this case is CASSLEVTGGSEQYF. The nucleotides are TGTGCCAGCAGTTTAGAAGTGACAGGGGGCTCCGAGCAGTACTTC.